The TCR beta chain under discussion was sequenced for a study of cytomegalovirus exposure and HLA in healthy donors. Both 60 Vbeta primers and 13 Jbeta primers went into the PCR. Data came from immunoSEQ multiplex PCR; TCRdb stores just in-frame clones and leaves some out. This table has 150,000 or so clones, about 85% appearing once. V shed 2 bases and J 7 bases; nucleotides not matched to a gene: 5. CDR1 KGHSH and CDR2 LQKENI come from the germline V gene. The length of the CDR3 is 15 residues. Turning to this clone: Its antigen is still unknown.

Study-level results: TCR beta chains numbering some 160 were designated cytomegalovirus-associated. In vitro testing confirmed a few CMV-associated chains as specific for CMV antigens.

The TCR comes from a man in his fifties or sixties in good health and CMV-seropositive. Sequencing used PBMCs. V and J are TRBV18 and TRBJ1-6; 7 bases match TRBD1. CDR3 protein: CASSPGTGVNSPLHF. The CDR3 coding sequence is TGTGCCAGCTCACCAGGAACAGGGGTCAATTCACCCCTCCACTTT.